The present entry profiles one T cell receptor beta chain with its context. Its antigen is as yet unknown. The sample originates from a study of blood T cells in healthy people across ages. From germline, CDR1 is SGHTA and CDR2 FQGNSA. The CDR3 runs to 12 residues. V was pared by 5 bases and J by 8 bases, with 10 bases between. General study findings and limits: Getting older went along with TCR beta diversity per million T cells dropping roughly linearly.

For the second PCR, which ran for about 7 to 12 cycles, a sample-barcoded 5' primer and a J-beta primer mix were used. Each CDR3 protein gets one entry after TCRdb re-called the 5' RACE reads with MiXCR. The sample lists 1.5 million to 1.9 million distinct CDR3 sequences; around 40% were seen once. Specimen: blood. The TCR comes from a woman aged 18-29 years in good health. This chain connects TRBV7-2 to TRBJ2-1; D is uncertain. Written as DNA, the CDR3 is TGTGCCAGCAGCAAGTCTAGGTATGAGCAGTTCTTC. This codes for CASSKSRYEQFF. Supplemented by reference TRBV7-2 and TRBJ2-1, the full variable domain reads GAGVSQSPSNKVTEKGKDVELRCDPISGHTALYWYRQSLGQGLEFLIYFQGNSAPDKSGLPSDRFSAERTGGSVSTLTIQRTQQEDSAVYLCASSKSRYEQFFGPGTRLTVL.